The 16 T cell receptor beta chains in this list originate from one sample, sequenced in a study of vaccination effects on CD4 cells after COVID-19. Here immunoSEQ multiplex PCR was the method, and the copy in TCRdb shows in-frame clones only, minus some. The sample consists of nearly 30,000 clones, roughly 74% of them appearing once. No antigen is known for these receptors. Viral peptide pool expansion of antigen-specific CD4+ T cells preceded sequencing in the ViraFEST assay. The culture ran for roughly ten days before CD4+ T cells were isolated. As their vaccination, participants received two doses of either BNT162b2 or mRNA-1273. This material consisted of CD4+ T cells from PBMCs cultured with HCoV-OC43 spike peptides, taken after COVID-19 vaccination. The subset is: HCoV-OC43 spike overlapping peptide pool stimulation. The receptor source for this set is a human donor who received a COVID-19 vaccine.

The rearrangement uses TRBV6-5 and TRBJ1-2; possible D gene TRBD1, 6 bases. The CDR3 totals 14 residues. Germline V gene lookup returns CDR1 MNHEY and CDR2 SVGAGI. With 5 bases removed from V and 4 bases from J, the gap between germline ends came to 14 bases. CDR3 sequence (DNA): TGTGCCAGCAGTCAACAGGGAGTCAGCTATGGCTACACCTTC. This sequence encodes CASSQQGVSYGYTF.

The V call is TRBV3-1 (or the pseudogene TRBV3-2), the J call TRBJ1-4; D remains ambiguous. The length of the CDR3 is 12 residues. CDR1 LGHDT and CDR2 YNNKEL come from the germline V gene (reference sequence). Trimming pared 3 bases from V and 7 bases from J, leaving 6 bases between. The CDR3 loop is CASSQGGEKLFF. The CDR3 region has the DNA TGTGCCAGCAGCCAGGGCGGTGAAAAACTGTTTTTT.

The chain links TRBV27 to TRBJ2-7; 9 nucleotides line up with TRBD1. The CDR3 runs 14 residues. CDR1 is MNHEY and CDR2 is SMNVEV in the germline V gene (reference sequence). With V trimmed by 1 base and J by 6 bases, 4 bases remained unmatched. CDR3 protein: CASSLLGTGFEQYF. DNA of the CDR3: TGTGCCAGCAGTTTATTGGGGACAGGGTTCGAGCAGTACTTC.

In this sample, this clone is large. The CDR3 is CASSINYEQYF. CDR3 nucleotide sequence: TGTGCCAGCAGCATCAACTACGAGCAGTACTTC. The chain joins TRBV5-8 to TRBJ2-7; no definite D call. In germline, CDR1 is SGHTS, CDR2 YDEGEE. Trimming removed 4 bases at V and 3 bases at J, with 5 bases between. This CDR3 spans 11 amino acids.

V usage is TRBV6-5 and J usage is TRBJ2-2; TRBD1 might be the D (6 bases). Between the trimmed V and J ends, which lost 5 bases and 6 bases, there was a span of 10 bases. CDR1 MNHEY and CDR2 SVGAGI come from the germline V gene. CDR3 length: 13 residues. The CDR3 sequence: CASSLAGAGELFF. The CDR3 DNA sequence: TGTGCCAGCAGTCTCGCAGGGGCCGGGGAGCTGTTTTTT.

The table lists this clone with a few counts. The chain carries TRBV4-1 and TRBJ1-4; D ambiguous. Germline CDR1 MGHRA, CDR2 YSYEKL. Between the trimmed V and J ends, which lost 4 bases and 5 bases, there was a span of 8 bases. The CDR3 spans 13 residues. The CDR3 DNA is TGCGCCAGCAGCCTCACGGGAAATGAAAAACTGTTTTTT. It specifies CASSLTGNEKLFF.

This CDR3 reads CASSSRTETYEQYF. Here the CDR3 DNA reads TGTGCCAGCAGTTCCCGGACAGAGACCTACGAGCAGTACTTC. The chain has TRBV6-5 and TRBJ2-7; D possibly corresponds to TRBD1 (6 bases). V lost 4 bases, J lost 2 bases, and 12 bases lay in between. CDR3 length: 14 residues. Germline V gene sequence: CDR1 MNHEY, CDR2 SVGAGI.

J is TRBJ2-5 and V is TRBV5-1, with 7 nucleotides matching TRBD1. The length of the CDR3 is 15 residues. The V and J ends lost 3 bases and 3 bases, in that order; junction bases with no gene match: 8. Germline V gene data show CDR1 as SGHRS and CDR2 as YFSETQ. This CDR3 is CASSWSTGTEETQYF. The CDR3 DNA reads TGCGCCAGCAGCTGGAGTACCGGGACAGAAGAGACCCAGTACTTC.

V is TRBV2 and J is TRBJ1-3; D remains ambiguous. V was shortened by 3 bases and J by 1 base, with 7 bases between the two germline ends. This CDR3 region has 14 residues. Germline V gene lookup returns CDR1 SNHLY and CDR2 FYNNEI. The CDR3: CASSDGGSGNTIYF. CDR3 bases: TGTGCCAGCAGTGATGGAGGGTCTGGAAACACCATATATTTT.

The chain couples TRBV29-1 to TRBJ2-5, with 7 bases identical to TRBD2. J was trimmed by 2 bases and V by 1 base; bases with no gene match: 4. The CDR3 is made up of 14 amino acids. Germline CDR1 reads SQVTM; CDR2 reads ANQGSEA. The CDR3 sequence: CSVEGGSEQETQYF. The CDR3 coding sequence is TGCAGCGTTGAAGGCGGGAGTGAACAAGAGACCCAGTACTTC.

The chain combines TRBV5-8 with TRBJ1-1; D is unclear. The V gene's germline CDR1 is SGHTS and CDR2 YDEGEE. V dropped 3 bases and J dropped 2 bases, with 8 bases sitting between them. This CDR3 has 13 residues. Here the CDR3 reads CASSSTVNTEAFF. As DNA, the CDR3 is TGTGCCAGCAGCTCAACAGTAAACACTGAAGCTTTCTTT. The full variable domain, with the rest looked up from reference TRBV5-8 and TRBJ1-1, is EAGVTQSPTHLIKTRGQQATLRCSPISGHTSVYWYQQALGLGLQFLLWYDEGEERNRGNFPPRFSGRQFPNYSSELNVNALELEDSALYLCASSSTVNTEAFFGQGTRLTVV.

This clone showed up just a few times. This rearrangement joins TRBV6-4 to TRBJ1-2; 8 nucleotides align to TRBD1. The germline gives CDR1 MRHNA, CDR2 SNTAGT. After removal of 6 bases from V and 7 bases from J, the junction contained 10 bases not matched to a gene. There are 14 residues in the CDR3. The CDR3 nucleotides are TGTGCCAGCAGGAATGACAGGGGTAACGGTGGCTACACCTTC. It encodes CASRNDRGNGGYTF.

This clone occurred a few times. CDR3 sequence (DNA): TGTGCCAGCAGTCCGACAGGGCACTATGGCTACACCTTC. This encodes CASSPTGHYGYTF. The genes are TRBV12-3 or TRBV12-4 and TRBJ1-2; 7 bases line up with TRBD1. The CDR3 extends over 13 amino acids. The junction had 3 bases not matched to a gene; V was cut back by 5 bases and J by 3 bases.

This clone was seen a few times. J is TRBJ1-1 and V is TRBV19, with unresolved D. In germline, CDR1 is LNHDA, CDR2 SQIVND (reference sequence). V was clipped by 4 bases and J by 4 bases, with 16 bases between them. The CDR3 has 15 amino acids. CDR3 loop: CASSKIGPGSTEAFF. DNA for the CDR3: TGTGCCAGTAGTAAGATTGGCCCCGGGAGCACTGAAGCTTTCTTT.

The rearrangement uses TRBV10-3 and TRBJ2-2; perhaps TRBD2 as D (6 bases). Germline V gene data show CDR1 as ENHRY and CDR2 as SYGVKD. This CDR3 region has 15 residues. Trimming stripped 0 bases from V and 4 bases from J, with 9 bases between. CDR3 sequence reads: CAISESVAVTGELFF. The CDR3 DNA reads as TGTGCCATCAGTGAGTCAGTAGCGGTCACCGGGGAGCTGTTTTTT.

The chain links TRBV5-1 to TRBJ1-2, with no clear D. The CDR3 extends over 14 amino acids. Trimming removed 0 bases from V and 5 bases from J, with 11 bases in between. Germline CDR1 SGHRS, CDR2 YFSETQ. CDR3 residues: CASSLAGDYYGYTF. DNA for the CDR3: TGCGCCAGCAGCTTGGCAGGCGACTATTATGGCTACACCTTC.